A selection of T cell receptor beta chains follows, all from one sample in a study of cytomegalovirus exposure and HLA in healthy donors. Assay: immunoSEQ multiplex PCR; the TCRdb copy retains only in-frame clones and omits some. The table records a few hundred thousand clones, roughly 86% of them present only once. Input material: PBMCs. The receptor source for this set is a woman between 35 and 50 years old in good health and CMV-seropositive. CDR3s include the opening cysteine and the closing phenylalanine or tryptophan. The order of the fields is CDR3 protein, CDR3 length, J gene, V gene.

CASSLYGVFQGIGELFF,17,TRBJ2-2,TRBV7-2
CASSPSGTGGSYEQFF,16,TRBJ2-1,TRBV9
CASSSGGGLAGVEQFF,16,TRBJ2-1,TRBV7-9
CASSLVSRLAEYNEQFF,17,TRBJ2-1,TRBV11-3
CASSERLAGFYEQYF,15,TRBJ2-7,TRBV6-1
CASSRQGRIEQYF,13,TRBJ2-7,TRBV28
CSAGQNYGYTF,11,TRBJ1-2,TRBV20-1
CASSYRGSGAQPQHF,15,TRBJ1-5,TRBV28
CASSETGGAGYTF,13,TRBJ1-2,TRBV6-5
CASSLDRGPSEKLFF,15,TRBJ1-4,TRBV6-5
CASSPPGTSVTTEAFF,16,TRBJ1-1,TRBV18
CASTYPLTGVGYGYTF,16,TRBJ1-2,TRBV28
CASSILQQGTEAFF,14,TRBJ1-1,TRBV19
CASSLGLAGGDEQFF,15,TRBJ2-1,TRBV27
CASSVDRRTGFNSPLHF,17,TRBJ1-6,TRBV9
CASSLLAGGLNEQFF,15,TRBJ2-1,TRBV5-6
CASSSSVNEQFF,12,TRBJ2-1,TRBV11-2
CASSFSGRTREQYF,14,TRBJ2-7,TRBV13
CASSSVDRGTDTQYF,15,TRBJ2-3,TRBV5-1
CAWSVRWGGATNEKLFF,17,TRBJ1-4,TRBV30
CASSSDRWGAGYTF,14,TRBJ1-2,TRBV5-6
CASRRSGEQYF,11,TRBJ2-7,TRBV28
CASSWLPGQGTDTQYF,16,TRBJ2-3,TRBV7-3
CASSRDTTETQYF,13,TRBJ2-5,TRBV6-5
CASSIQGTPTEAFF,14,TRBJ1-1,TRBV19
CASSLSSRTDTQYF,14,TRBJ2-3,TRBV27
CASSPLTSGLAKNIQYF,17,TRBJ2-4,TRBV19
CAISGGGGDTGELFF,15,TRBJ2-2,TRBV10-3
CASSPGQDTEAFF,13,TRBJ1-1,TRBV18
CSHLVGDGGTNTEAFF,16,TRBJ1-1,TRBV29-1
CSVVLTSSTGTDTQYF,16,TRBJ2-3,TRBV29-1
CSVGDRGGQPQHF,13,TRBJ1-5,TRBV29-1
CASSIILTSAQPQHF,15,TRBJ1-5,TRBV19
CASSPGQGGRNQPQHF,16,TRBJ1-5,TRBV28
CASSSTTVYNSPLHF,15,TRBJ1-6,TRBV7-9
CASSSNRERGEQYF,14,TRBJ2-7,TRBV5-1
CASRLEDRPFF,11,TRBJ1-1,TRBV28
CASSILGSSEETQYF,15,TRBJ2-5,TRBV19
CASTQGNEQFF,11,TRBJ2-1,TRBV25-1
CSSSWAPLHF,10,TRBJ1-6,TRBV7-9